This TCR beta chain was sequenced for a study of human T cells and chemical hapten exposure. Findings and limits, study-wide: Sensitizing to DPC left TCRs with a frequency above 1 in 1000 unaltered.

This clonotype was counted a few times. The antigen is not known. This CDR3 spans 14 amino acids. The V gene end was trimmed by 6 bases and the J gene end by 10 bases; junction bases not matched to a gene: 14. Germline V CDR1 and CDR2: SGHAT, FQNNGV. Library preparation tagged each individual cDNA molecule with a unique molecular identifier. Authors' methods: The number of TCRs in each sample had a median of approximately 96,000 and spanned about 23,224 to 700,000. One entry per CDR3 protein results from TCRdb running MiXCR on the 5' RACE reads. In this record, the V and J calls reflect TCRdb's handling and not the investigators' own analysis. The sample holds under 150,000 distinct CDR3 sequences, around a fifth seen once. Total RNA was isolated from whole blood that had not been fractionated.

The source of this sequence is a human donor in good health. This chain uses TRBV11-2 with TRBJ1-2; 7 bases match TRBD1. The CDR3 loop reads CASSLQQGPHTYTF. The CDR3 DNA is TGTGCCAGCAGTCTACAACAGGGGCCCCATACCTACACCTTC.